The 2 T cell receptor beta chains in this list originate from one sample, sequenced in a study of PD-L1 blockade in urothelial cancer. Produced via immunoSEQ multiplex PCR; TCRdb's table is partial and in-frame only. The table shows roughly 52,000 clones, with 84% occurring only once. Time point of the sample: pretreatment peripheral blood. Material: PBMCs, obtained around atezolizumab (anti-PD-L1) treatment. These receptors were collected from a man aged 50-59 years with urothelial cancer.

The genes are TRBV7-2 and TRBJ2-1; D is unclear. The germline gives CDR1 SGHTA, CDR2 FQGNSA. V shed 3 bases and J shed 10 bases, with 10 bases lying between them. The CDR3 spans 12 residues. This CDR3 reads CASSFTGQEQFF. CDR3 DNA: TGTGCCAGCAGCTTCACGGGTCAGGAGCAGTTCTTC.

This clone has a handful of counts. The rearrangement uses TRBV6-8 and TRBJ2-5; 8 nucleotides align to TRBD2. The CDR3 has 17 residues. Per germline, CDR1 MNHGY and CDR2 SAAAGT. V shed 2 bases and J 7 bases; nucleotides not matched to a gene: 15. The CDR3 sequence is CASSYAPAGVYRGTQYF. CDR3 DNA: TGTGCCAGCAGTTACGCTCCAGCGGGGGTCTACCGAGGGACCCAGTACTTC.